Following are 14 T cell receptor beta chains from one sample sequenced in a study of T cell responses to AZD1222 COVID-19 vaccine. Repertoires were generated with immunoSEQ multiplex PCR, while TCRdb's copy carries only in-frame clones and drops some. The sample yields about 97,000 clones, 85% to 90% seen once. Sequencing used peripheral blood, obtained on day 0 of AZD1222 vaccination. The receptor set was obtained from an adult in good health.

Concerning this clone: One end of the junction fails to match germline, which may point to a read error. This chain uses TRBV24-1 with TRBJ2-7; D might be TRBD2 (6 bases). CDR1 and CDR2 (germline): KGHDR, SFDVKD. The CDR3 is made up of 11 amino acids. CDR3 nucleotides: TGTGCCCCCAGGGACTCTATCGAGCAGTACTTC. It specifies CAPRDSIEQYF.

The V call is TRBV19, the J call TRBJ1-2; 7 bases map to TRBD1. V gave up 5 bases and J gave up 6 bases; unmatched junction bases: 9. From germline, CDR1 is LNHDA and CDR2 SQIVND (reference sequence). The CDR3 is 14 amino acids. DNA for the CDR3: TGTGCCAGTAGTCAATCTCGGGACAGTCATGGCTACACCTTC. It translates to CASSQSRDSHGYTF.

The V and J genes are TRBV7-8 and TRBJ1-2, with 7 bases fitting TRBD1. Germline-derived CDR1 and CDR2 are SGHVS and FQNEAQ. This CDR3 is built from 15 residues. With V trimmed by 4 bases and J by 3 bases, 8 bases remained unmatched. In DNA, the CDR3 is TGTGCCAGCAGCTCCGGGGGGGGACAGTACTATGGCTACACCTTC. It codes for CASSSGGGQYYGYTF.

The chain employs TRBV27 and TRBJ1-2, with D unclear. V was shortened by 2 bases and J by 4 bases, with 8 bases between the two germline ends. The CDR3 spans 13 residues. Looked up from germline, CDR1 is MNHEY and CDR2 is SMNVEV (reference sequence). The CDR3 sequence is CASSLSSRYGYTF. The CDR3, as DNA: TGTGCCAGCAGTTTAAGCAGCCGCTATGGCTACACCTTC.

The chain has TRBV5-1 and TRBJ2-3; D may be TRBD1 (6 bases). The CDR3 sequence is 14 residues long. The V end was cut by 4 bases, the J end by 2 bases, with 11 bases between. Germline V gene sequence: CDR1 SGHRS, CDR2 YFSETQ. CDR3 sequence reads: CASSPGQYTDTQYF. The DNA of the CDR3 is TGCGCCAGCAGCCCTGGACAGTACACAGATACGCAGTATTTT.

This chain's CDR3 is CASSLDGQDNSPLHF. CDR3 bases: TGTGCCAGCAGCTTGGATGGGCAGGATAATTCACCCCTCCACTTT. The chain employs TRBV5-5 and TRBJ1-6; D remains ambiguous. There are 15 residues in the CDR3. Trimming removed 0 bases from V and 5 bases from J, with 9 bases in between. From germline, CDR1 is SGHKS and CDR2 YYEKEE (reference sequence). Together with reference TRBV5-5 and TRBJ1-6, the CDR3 gives the full variable domain: DAGVTQSPTHLIKTRGQQVTLRCSPISGHKSVSWYQQVLGQGPQFIFQYYEKEERGRGNFPDRFSARQFPNYSSELNVNALLLGDSALYLCASSLDGQDNSPLHFGNGTRLTVT.

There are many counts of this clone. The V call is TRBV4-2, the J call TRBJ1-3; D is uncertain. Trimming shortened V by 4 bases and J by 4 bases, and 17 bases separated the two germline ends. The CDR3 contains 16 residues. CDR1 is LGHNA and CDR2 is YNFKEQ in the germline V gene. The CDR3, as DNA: TGTGCCAGCAGCCTTAATATCCCCAGGATGGGAAACACCATATATTTT. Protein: CASSLNIPRMGNTIYF.

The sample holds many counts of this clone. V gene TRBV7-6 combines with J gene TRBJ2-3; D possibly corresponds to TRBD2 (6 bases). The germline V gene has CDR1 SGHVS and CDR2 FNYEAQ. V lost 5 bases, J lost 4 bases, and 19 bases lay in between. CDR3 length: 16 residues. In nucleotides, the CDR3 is TGTGCCAGCAGCCCGGTAGGAGGGGTAGGTTCAGATACGCAGTATTTT. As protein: CASSPVGGVGSDTQYF. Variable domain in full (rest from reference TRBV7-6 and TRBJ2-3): GAGVSQSPRYKVTKRGQDVALRCDPISGHVSLYWYRQALGQGPEFLTYFNYEAQQDKSGLPNDRFSAERPEGSISTLTIQRTEQRDSAMYRCASSPVGGVGSDTQYFGPGTRLTVL.

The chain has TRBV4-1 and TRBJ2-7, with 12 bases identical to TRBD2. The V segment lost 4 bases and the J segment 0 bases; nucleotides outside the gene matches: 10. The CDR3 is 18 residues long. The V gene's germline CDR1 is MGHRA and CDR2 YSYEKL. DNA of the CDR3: TGCGCCAGCAGCCCAATCATCCCGACTAGCGGGAGCTCCTACGAGCAGTACTTC. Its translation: CASSPIIPTSGSSYEQYF.

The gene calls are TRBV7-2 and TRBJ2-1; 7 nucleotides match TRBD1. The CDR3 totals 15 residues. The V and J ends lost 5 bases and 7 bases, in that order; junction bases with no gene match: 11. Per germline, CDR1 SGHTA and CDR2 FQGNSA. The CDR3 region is CASSPQGPLGNEQFF. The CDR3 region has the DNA TGTGCCAGCAGCCCACAGGGGCCGCTAGGGAATGAGCAGTTCTTC.

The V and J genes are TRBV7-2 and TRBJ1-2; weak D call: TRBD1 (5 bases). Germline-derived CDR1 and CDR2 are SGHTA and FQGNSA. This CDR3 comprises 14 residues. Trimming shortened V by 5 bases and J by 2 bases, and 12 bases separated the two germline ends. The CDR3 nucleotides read TGTGCCAGCAGCCCCCCGGGACGGAACTATGGCTACACCTTC. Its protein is CASSPPGRNYGYTF.

The CDR3 sequence is CASSLEPGQGGFGYTF. As DNA, the CDR3 is TGTGCCAGCAGCTTGGAACCGGGACAGGGTGGGTTTGGCTACACCTTC. The genes are TRBV5-4 and TRBJ1-2, with TRBD1 matching over 9 bases. This CDR3 is built from 16 residues. J lost 7 bases, V lost 0 bases, and 10 bases had no gene match. Germline V lookup: CDR1 SGHNT, CDR2 YYREEE (reference sequence).

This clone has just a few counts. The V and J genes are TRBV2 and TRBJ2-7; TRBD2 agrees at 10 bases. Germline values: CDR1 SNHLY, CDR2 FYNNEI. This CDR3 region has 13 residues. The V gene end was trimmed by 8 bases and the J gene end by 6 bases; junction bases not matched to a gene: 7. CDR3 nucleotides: TGTGCCAGCCAGCGGGAGGGCCCCCTCGAGCAGTACTTC. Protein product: CASQREGPLEQYF.

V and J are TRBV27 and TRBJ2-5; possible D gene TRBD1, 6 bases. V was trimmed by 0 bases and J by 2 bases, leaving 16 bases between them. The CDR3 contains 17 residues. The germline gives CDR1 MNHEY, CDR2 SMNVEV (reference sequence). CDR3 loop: CASSLSPVNTGQETQYF. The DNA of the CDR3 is TGTGCCAGCAGTTTATCGCCGGTGAATACAGGGCAAGAGACCCAGTACTTC.